The 18 T cell receptor beta chains in this list originate from one sample, sequenced in a study of human T cells and chemical hapten exposure. The sample's time point: pre-sensitization, week 0. Treatment meaning: therapeutic diphenylcyclopropenone sensitization with weekly scalp DPC. TCRdb processed the RACE reads anew with MiXCR; each CDR3 protein has one entry. The table lists approximately 260,000 distinct CDR3 sequences, just under 8% of them singletons. Sample: whole blood, taken in connection with sensitization to the hapten diphenylcyclopropenone (DPC). These receptors were collected from a man between 18 and 29 years old with alopecia areata. Some clones in this sample may be carry-over from other donors' samples.

Details on this clonotype: One end of the junction does not line up with germline, which may come from a read error. The V and J genes are TRBV10-3 and TRBJ2-1; 11 bases match TRBD2. The length of the CDR3 is 17 residues. The germline CDR1 and CDR2 sequences are ENHRY and SYGVKD. CDR3 residues: CAISESPLAGGTNEQFF. CDR3 sequence (DNA): TGTGCCATCAGCGAGTCCCCTCTAGCGGGGGGCACCAATGAGCAGTTCTTC.

This clonotype was observed a handful of times. The gene calls are TRBV12-3 or TRBV12-4 and TRBJ1-5; TRBD1 matches at 8 bases. V lost 5 bases, J lost 4 bases, and 10 bases stayed unmatched. The CDR3 is 16 residues long. The DNA for the CDR3 is TGTGCCAGCAGTGGAGACAGGGGTAGAGGGAATCAGCCCCAGCATTTT. Amino acid sequence: CASSGDRGRGNQPQHF.

This clonotype came up a few times. This rearrangement joins TRBV7-9 to TRBJ2-5; D not resolved. This CDR3 comprises 12 residues. Trimming left V 10 bases short and J 4 bases short, with 13 bases between. Germline CDR1 and CDR2: SEHNR and FQNEAQ (reference sequence). The CDR3 region has the DNA TGTGCCATATTTTCAAGCGCAGAGACCCAGTACTTC. Protein sequence: CAIFSSAETQYF.

The sample holds a few counts of this clonotype. The V call is TRBV7-9, the J call TRBJ2-2; possible D gene TRBD2, 5 bases. Germline V CDR1 and CDR2: SEHNR, FQNEAQ (reference sequence). V was shortened by 1 base and J by 2 bases, with 8 bases between the two germline ends. This CDR3 comprises 15 residues. As DNA, the CDR3 is TGTGCCAGCAGCTTAGTGGACTCAAACACCGGGGAGCTGTTTTTT. This gives the protein CASSLVDSNTGELFF.

This clonotype was counted between two and nine times. The chain employs TRBV10-3 and TRBJ2-1; unclear D gene. Trimming cost V 6 bases and J 4 bases, with 7 bases left between them. The CDR3 extends over 12 amino acids. Germline CDR1 ENHRY, CDR2 SYGVKD. CDR3 nucleotides: TGTGCCATCAGCGGACCTTACAATGAGCAGTTCTTC. Translation gives CAISGPYNEQFF.

This clonotype appeared a few times. The gene calls are TRBV21-1 and TRBJ2-7. TRBV21-1 is annotated as a pseudogene. The CDR3 length is 10 residues. The CDR3 is CASTTYEQYV. CDR3 bases: TGTGCCAGCACCACCTACGAGCAGTACGTC.

This sequence joins TRBV7-3 and TRBJ2-2; 8 bases are a match to TRBD2. J gave up 3 bases and V 5 bases, and 2 bases lay outside the gene matches. CDR3 length equals 14 residues. Germline loops: CDR1 SGHTA, CDR2 FQGTGA. CDR3 residues: CASSPGGDTGELFF. CDR3 in DNA: TGTGCCAGCAGCCCGGGGGGGGACACCGGGGAGCTGTTTTTT. The full variable domain, rest sourced from reference TRBV7-3 and TRBJ2-2, is GAGVSQTPSNKVTEKGKYVELRCDPISGHTALYWYRQSLGQGPEFLIYFQGTGAADDSGLPNDRFFAVRPEGSVSTLKIQRTERGDSAVYLCASSPGGDTGELFFGEGSRLTVL.

Ten or more counts support this clonotype. Written as DNA, the CDR3 is TGTGCCAGCAGCGTAGTAGGGACAGGGGGCTCTGGGGCCAACGTCCTGACTTTC. Residues: CASSVVGTGGSGANVLTF. The rearrangement joins TRBV9 to TRBJ2-6; the match to TRBD1 covers 11 bases. This CDR3 region has 18 residues. V shed 0 bases and J 0 bases; nucleotides not matched to a gene: 2. The germline CDR1 and CDR2 sequences are SGDLS and YYNGEE. Drawing the rest from reference TRBV9 and TRBJ2-6, the complete variable domain is DSGVTQTPKHLITATGQRVTLRCSPRSGDLSVYWYQQSLDQGLQFLIQYYNGEERAKGNILERFSAQQFPDLHSELNLSSLELGDSALYFCASSVVGTGGSGANVLTFGAGSRLTVL.

This clonotype was detected ten times or more. The V gene is TRBV28, the J gene TRBJ2-3; maybe TRBD2 (5 bases). Trimming removed 9 bases from V and 3 bases from J, with 16 bases in between. This CDR3 is 14 amino acids long. From germline, CDR1 is MDHEN and CDR2 SYDVKM. The CDR3 region is CASFRPGLTDTQYF. The CDR3 nucleotides are TGTGCCAGTTTTAGACCGGGATTAACAGATACGCAGTATTTT.

This clonotype appeared a few times. The V call is TRBV3-1, the J call TRBJ1-2; D gene unclear. CDR3 size: 12 residues. The V end lost 1 base, the J end lost 7 bases, and 7 bases lay between the germline ends. Looked up from germline, CDR1 is LGHDT and CDR2 is YNNKEL (reference sequence). The CDR3 protein is CASSQGSGGYTF. The CDR3 nucleotides are TGTGCCAGCAGCCAAGGTTCGGGTGGCTACACCTTC.

This clonotype showed up just a few times. This chain connects TRBV20-1 to TRBJ1-2; 8 positions match TRBD1. Germline CDR1 reads DFQATT; CDR2 reads SNEGSKA (reference sequence). The CDR3 loop spans 13 amino acids. The CDR3 region has the DNA TGCAGGGCCGGGACAGGTTATAACTATGGCTACACCTTC. Translation gives CRAGTGYNYGYTF.

This clonotype was picked up a small number of times. The gene calls are TRBV20-1 and TRBJ1-5, with a weak D call TRBD1 (5 bases). Germline CDR1 reads DFQATT; CDR2 reads SNEGSKA (reference sequence). This CDR3 spans 14 amino acids. V shed 5 bases and J shed 3 bases, with 14 bases lying between them. CDR3 sequence reads: CSAPTGTNNQPQHF. The DNA for the CDR3 is TGCAGTGCTCCGACCGGGACGAACAATCAGCCCCAGCATTTT.

This clonotype has just a few counts. The chain carries TRBV28 and TRBJ2-2, with D possibly TRBD1 on 6 matching bases. Germline loops: CDR1 MDHEN, CDR2 SYDVKM. The CDR3 extends over 15 amino acids. Trimming removed 6 bases at V and 4 bases at J, with 15 bases between. The CDR3 nucleotides read TGTGCCAGCAGCCGGTGGGACAAGTCCACCGGGGAGCTGTTTTTT. Its protein is CASSRWDKSTGELFF.

The chain uses TRBV11-2 and TRBJ1-6; no firm D call. The CDR3 totals 15 residues. V was cut by 1 base and J by 7 bases, with 11 bases left in between. CDR1 is SGHAT, CDR2 FQNNGV, per germline. The CDR3 loop is CASSLVIHNNSPLHF. CDR3 DNA sequence: TGTGCCAGCAGCTTAGTAATCCACAACAATTCACCCCTCCACTTT.

A few counts support this clonotype. The chain links TRBV9 to TRBJ1-5, with D unclear. Germline V gene data show CDR1 as SGDLS and CDR2 as YYNGEE. The V gene lost 2 bases and the J gene lost 5 bases, with 8 bases spanning the gap. The CDR3 totals 13 residues. The CDR3 DNA reads TGTGCCAGCAGCGTTGATATTCATCAGCCCCAGCATTTT. It yields the protein CASSVDIHQPQHF.

The chain recombines TRBV29-1 with TRBJ1-1; 7 bases fit TRBD1. The CDR3 is 13 residues long. CDR1 and CDR2 from the germline V gene are SQVTM and ANQGSEA. The ends lost 5 bases at V and 2 bases at J; junction bases unmatched: 5. CDR3 protein: CSVYRGYNTEAFF. The CDR3, as DNA: TGCAGCGTTTACAGGGGCTACAACACTGAAGCTTTCTTT.

The table lists this clonotype with a few counts. V is TRBV28 and J is TRBJ2-5; 8 bases match TRBD1. J gave up 4 bases and V 9 bases, and 4 bases lay outside the gene matches. The germline V gene encodes CDR1 MDHEN and CDR2 SYDVKM. The CDR3 is made up of 12 amino acids. The CDR3 DNA sequence: TGTGCCAGTAACAGGGGGAGAGAGACCCAGTACTTC. Its protein is CASNRGRETQYF. The whole variable domain, remainder taken from reference TRBV28 and TRBJ2-5, is DVKVTQSSRYLVKRTGEKVFLECVQDMDHENMFWYRQDPGLGLRLIYFSYDVKMKEKGDIPEGYSVSREKKERFSLILESASTNQTSMYLCASNRGRETQYFGPGTRLLVL.

This clonotype came up a few times. This rearrangement joins TRBV20-1 to TRBJ1-5; D is perhaps TRBD1 (6 bases). V gave up 2 bases and J gave up 2 bases, with 10 bases separating them. Germline-derived CDR1 and CDR2 are DFQATT and SNEGSKA (reference sequence). CDR3 length: 14 residues. The CDR3 region has the DNA TGCAGTGCTAGACAGGGGAATGGCAATCAGCCCCAGCATTTT. This gives the protein CSARQGNGNQPQHF.